This T cell receptor beta chain was profiled in a study of CD8+CD57+ T cells in acquired aplastic anemia. General study results and limits: Patients and controls shared some 30 CD8+ CDR3 sequences, highly expressed in patients.

CDR1 SGDLS and CDR2 YYNGEE come from the germline V gene. The CDR3 sequence is 14 residues long. Germline trimming cut 9 bases from V and 0 bases from J; bases unmatched to any gene: 8. Patients selected for sequencing had displayed CD8+CD57+ cell expansion by flow cytometry. Genomic DNA templated the TCR beta VDJ and CDR3 profiling. TCRdb reprocessed the reads via MiXCR and lists one record per CDR3 protein. The sample contains approximately 150,000 distinct CDR3 sequences, about 64% of which appear only once. In this sample, this clonotype turned up a few times. What it binds is not known. The rearrangement links TRBV9 to TRBJ1-1; 7 nucleotides line up with TRBD1. The receptor's source is a human donor with aplastic anemia. Sequencing was done on a sample of sorted CD4+, CD8+, or CD8+CD57+ T cells (not recorded which) from PBMCs. DNA for the CDR3: TGTGCCATCAGGGCGGGACAGATGAACACTGAAGCTTTCTTT. Its translation: CAIRAGQMNTEAFF. Together with reference TRBV9 and TRBJ1-1, the CDR3 gives the full variable domain: DSGVTQTPKHLITATGQRVTLRCSPRSGDLSVYWYQQSLDQGLQFLIQYYNGEERAKGNILERFSAQQFPDLHSELNLSSLELGDSALYFCAIRAGQMNTEAFFGQGTRLTVV.